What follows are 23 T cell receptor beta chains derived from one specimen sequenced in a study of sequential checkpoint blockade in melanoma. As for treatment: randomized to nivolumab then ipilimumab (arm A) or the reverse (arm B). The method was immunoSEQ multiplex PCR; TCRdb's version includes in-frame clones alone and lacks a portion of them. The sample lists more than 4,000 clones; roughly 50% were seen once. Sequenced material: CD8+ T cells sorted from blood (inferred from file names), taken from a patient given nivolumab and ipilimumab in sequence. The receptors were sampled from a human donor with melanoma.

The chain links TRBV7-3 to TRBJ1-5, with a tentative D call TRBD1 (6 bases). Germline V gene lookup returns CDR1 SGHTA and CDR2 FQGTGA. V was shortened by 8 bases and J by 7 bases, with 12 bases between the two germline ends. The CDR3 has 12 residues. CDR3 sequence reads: CASGGGGQPQHF. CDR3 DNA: TGTGCCAGCGGGGGGGGCGGACAGCCCCAGCATTTT. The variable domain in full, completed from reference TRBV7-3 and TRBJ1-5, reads GAGVSQTPSNKVTEKGKYVELRCDPISGHTALYWYRQSLGQGPEFLIYFQGTGAADDSGLPNDRFFAVRPEGSVSTLKIQRTERGDSAVYLCASGGGGQPQHFGDGTRLSIL.

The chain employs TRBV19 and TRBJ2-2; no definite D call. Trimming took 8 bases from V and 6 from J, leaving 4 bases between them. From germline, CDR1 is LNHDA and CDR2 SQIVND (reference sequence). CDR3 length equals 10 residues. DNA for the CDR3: TGTGCCAGTTCCGCCGGGGAGCTGTTTTTT. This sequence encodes CASSAGELFF.

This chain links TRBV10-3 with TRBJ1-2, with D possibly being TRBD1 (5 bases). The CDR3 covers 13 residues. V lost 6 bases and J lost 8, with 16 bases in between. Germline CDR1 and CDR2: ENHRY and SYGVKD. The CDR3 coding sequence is TGTGCCATCAGGGACCAGGGATTGGAAGGCTACACCTTC. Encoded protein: CAIRDQGLEGYTF.

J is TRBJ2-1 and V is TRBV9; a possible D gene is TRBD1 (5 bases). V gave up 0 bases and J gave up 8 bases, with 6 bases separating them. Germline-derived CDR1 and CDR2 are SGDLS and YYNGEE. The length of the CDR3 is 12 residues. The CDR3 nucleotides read TGTGCCAGCAGCGTAGGGGGCGATGAGCAGTTCTTC. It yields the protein CASSVGGDEQFF.

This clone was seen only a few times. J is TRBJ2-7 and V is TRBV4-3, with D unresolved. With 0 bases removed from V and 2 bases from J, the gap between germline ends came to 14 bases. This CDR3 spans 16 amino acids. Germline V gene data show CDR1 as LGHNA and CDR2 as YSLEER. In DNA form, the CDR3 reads TGCGCCAGCAGCCAAGACTTGGGCAGCAAACCCTACGAGCAGTACTTC. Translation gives CASSQDLGSKPYEQYF.

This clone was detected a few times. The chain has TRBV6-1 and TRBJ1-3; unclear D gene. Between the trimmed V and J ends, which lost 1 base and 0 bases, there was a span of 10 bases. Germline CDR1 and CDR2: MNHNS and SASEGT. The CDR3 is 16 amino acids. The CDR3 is CASSEETGLSGNTIYF. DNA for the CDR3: TGTGCCAGCAGTGAAGAGACTGGACTCTCTGGAAACACCATATATTTT.

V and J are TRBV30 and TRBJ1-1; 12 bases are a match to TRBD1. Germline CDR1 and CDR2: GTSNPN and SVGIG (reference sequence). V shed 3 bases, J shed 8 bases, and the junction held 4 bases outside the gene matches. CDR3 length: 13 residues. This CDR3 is CAWSEGTGGEAFF. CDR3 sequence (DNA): TGTGCCTGGAGCGAAGGGACAGGGGGCGAAGCTTTCTTT.

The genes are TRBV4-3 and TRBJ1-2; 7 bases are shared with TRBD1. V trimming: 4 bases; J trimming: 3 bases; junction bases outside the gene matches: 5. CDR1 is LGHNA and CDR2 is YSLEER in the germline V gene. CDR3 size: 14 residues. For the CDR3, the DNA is TGCGCCAGCAGCCCGGGGACAGCATACTATGGCTACACCTTC. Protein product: CASSPGTAYYGYTF.

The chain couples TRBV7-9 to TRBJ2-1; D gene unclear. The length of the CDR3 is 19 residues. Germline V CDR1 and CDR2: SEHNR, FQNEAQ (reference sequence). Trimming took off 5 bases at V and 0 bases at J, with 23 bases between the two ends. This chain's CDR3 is CASSSPDTPTGSSYNEQFF. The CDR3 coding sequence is TGTGCCAGCAGCAGCCCTGATACACCGACTGGAAGCTCCTACAATGAGCAGTTCTTC.

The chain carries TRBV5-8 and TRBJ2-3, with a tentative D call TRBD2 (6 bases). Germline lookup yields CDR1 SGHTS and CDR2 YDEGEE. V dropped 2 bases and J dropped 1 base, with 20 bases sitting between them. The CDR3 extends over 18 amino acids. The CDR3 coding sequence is TGTGCCAGCAGCTTTCTACCCCCCGGGGGAATGGGCACAGATACGCAGTATTTT. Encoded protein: CASSFLPPGGMGTDTQYF.

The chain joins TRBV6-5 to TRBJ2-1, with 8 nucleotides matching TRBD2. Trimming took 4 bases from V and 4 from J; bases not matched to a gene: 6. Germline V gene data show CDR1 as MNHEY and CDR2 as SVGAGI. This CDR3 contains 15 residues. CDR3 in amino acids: CASSFSGEEYNEQFF. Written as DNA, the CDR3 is TGTGCCAGCAGTTTTAGCGGGGAAGAGTACAATGAGCAGTTCTTC.

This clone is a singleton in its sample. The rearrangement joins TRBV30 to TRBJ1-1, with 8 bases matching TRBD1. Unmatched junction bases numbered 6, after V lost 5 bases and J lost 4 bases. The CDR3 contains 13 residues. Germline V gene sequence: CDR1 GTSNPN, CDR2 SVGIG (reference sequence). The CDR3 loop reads CAWSGGVGTEAFF. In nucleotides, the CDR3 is TGTGCCTGGTCAGGGGGCGTAGGCACTGAAGCTTTCTTT.

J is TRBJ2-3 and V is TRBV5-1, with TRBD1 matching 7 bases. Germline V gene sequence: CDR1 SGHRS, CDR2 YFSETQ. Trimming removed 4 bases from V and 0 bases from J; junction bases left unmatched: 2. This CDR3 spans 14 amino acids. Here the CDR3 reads CASSMGQSTDTQYF. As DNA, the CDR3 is TGCGCCAGCAGCATGGGACAGAGCACAGATACGCAGTATTTT.

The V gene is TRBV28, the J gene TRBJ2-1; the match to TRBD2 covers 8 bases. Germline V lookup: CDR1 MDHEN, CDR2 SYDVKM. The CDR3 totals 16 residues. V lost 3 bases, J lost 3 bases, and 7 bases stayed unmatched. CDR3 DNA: TGTGCCAGCAGTTTCCCCGGGAGGGCCTTCTACAATGAGCAGTTCTTC. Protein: CASSFPGRAFYNEQFF.

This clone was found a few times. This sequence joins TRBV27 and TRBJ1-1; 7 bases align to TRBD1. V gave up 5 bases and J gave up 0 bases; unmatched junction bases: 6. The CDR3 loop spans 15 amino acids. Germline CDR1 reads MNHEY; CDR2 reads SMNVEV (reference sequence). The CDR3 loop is CASSTYRGLNTEAFF. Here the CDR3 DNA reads TGTGCCAGCAGTACCTACAGGGGTCTGAACACTGAAGCTTTCTTT.

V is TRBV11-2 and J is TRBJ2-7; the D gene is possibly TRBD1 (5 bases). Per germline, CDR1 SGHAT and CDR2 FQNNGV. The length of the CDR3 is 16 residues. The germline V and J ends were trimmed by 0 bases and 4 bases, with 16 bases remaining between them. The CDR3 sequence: CASSLEGDLGRYEQYF. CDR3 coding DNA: TGTGCCAGCAGCTTAGAAGGGGATCTCGGTAGGTACGAGCAGTACTTC.

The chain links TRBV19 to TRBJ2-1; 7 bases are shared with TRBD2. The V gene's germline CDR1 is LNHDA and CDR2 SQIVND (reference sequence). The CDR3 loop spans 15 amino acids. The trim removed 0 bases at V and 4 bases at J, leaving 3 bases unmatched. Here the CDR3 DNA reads TGTGCCAGTAGTATAGAGAGCGGGGCGTACAATGAGCAGTTCTTC. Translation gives CASSIESGAYNEQFF.

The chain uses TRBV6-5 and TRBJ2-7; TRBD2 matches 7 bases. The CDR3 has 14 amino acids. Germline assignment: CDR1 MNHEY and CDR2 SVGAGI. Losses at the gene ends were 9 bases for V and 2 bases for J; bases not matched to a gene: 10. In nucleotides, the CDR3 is TGTGCCAGTCACCAAAGCGGGGCCCCCTACGAGCAGTACTTC. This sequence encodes CASHQSGAPYEQYF.

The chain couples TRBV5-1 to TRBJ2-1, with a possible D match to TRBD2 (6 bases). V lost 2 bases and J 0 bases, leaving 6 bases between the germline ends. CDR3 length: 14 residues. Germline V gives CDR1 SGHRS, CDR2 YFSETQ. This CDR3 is CASSLAGSYNEQFF. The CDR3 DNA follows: TGCGCCAGCAGCTTAGCGGGCTCCTACAATGAGCAGTTCTTC.

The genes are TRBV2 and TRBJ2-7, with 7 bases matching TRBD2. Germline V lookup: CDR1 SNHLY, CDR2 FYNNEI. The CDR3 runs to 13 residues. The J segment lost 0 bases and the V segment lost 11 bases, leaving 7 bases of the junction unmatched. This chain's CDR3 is CAWGGTSSYEQYF. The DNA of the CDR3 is TGTGCCTGGGGGGGGACGAGCTCCTACGAGCAGTACTTC.

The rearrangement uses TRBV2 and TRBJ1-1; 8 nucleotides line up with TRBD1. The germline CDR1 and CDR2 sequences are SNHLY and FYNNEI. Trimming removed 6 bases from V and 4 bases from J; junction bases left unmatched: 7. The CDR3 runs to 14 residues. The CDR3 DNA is TGTGCCAGCAGGTCCAGGGGGCACGCCACTGAAGCTTTCTTT. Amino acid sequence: CASRSRGHATEAFF.

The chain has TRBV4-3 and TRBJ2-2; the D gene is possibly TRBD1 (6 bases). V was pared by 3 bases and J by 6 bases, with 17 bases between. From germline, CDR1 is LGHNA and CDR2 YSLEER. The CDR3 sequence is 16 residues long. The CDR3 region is CASSHTQGYGAGELFF. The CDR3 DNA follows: TGCGCCAGCAGCCACACCCAGGGGTACGGGGCCGGGGAGCTGTTTTTT.

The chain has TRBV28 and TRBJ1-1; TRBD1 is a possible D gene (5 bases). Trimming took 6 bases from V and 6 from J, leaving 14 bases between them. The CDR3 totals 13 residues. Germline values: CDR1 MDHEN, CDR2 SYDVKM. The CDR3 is CASRWWGTPEAFF. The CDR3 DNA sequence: TGTGCCAGCAGGTGGTGGGGCACTCCTGAAGCTTTCTTT.